Below, 14 T cell receptor beta chains from the same sample are listed, as sequenced in a study of blood T cells in healthy people across ages. A second PCR of 7 to 11 cycles used a sample-barcoded 5' primer and a J-beta primer mix. TCRdb ran MiXCR on the 5' RACE reads and lists one entry per CDR3 protein. Found here are under 950,000 distinct CDR3 sequences, 22% of them singletons; the top ten hold around a fifth. Source material: blood. The source is a man aged 65-85 years in good health.

The table lists this clonotype with a few counts. The chain links TRBV10-3 to TRBJ1-3; D unresolved. The CDR3 runs 12 residues. From germline, CDR1 is ENHRY and CDR2 SYGVKD. Trimming stripped 4 bases from V and 4 bases from J, with 5 bases between. The CDR3 sequence is CAISGVGNTIYF. The CDR3 DNA is TGTGCCATCAGTGGGGTCGGAAACACCATATATTTT.

This clonotype came up a few times. The V and J genes are TRBV12-3 or TRBV12-4 and TRBJ2-1; 11 bases line up with TRBD2. V was clipped by 10 bases and J by 8 bases; unmatched bases: 13. The CDR3 consists of 15 residues. The CDR3 spells CATTVSGRAMDEQFF. CDR3 bases: TGTGCCACCACGGTTAGCGGGAGGGCCATGGATGAGCAGTTCTTC.

The chain links TRBV20-1 to TRBJ2-5; 7 bases map to TRBD2. Gene TRBJ2-1 matches the end of the DNA better, so the J call may be wrong. Per the germline V gene, CDR1 is DFQATT and CDR2 is SNEGSKA (reference sequence). There are 15 residues in the CDR3. The CDR3 sequence: CSARLRGEIQDEQFF. The CDR3 region has the DNA TGCAGTGCTAGGCTACGGGGGGAAATCCAGGATGAGCAGTTCTTC.

V and J are TRBV7-9 and TRBJ1-1; TRBD1 might be the D (6 bases). V was trimmed by 7 bases and J by 0 bases, leaving 21 bases between them. The CDR3 is 17 amino acids. CDR1 SEHNR and CDR2 FQNEAQ come from the germline V gene (reference sequence). The CDR3 DNA reads as TGTGCCAGCACCCGTTGGGTCGGGGGGCTGGTGAACACTGAAGCTTTCTTT. Its protein is CASTRWVGGLVNTEAFF.

In this sample, this clonotype turned up a few times. CDR3 nucleotides: TGTGCCATCAGTGAGGCGGCAGGTCGTGGCTACACCTTC. This codes for CAISEAAGRGYTF. The chain joins TRBV10-3 to TRBJ1-2; D gene unclear. The CDR3 covers 13 residues. Trimming pared 2 bases from V and 7 bases from J, leaving 11 bases between. Germline V gene data show CDR1 as ENHRY and CDR2 as SYGVKD.

The chain uses TRBV20-1 and TRBJ1-1; D not resolved. The CDR3 length is 11 residues. The germline CDR1 and CDR2 sequences are DFQATT and SNEGSKA (reference sequence). V dropped 5 bases and J dropped 3 bases, with 7 bases sitting between them. In nucleotides, the CDR3 is TGCAGTGCTCTTGATGACACTGAAGCTTTCTTT. Translation gives CSALDDTEAFF.

A few counts support this clonotype. This chain joins TRBV5-1 and TRBJ1-2; D perhaps matches TRBD1 (6 bases). Per the germline V gene, CDR1 is SGHRS and CDR2 is YFSETQ. The CDR3 covers 17 residues. V was cut by 3 bases and J by 2 bases, with 20 bases left in between. The CDR3 coding sequence is TGCGCCAGCAGCTGGGGTGTTGGGACAAGACAGAACTATGGCTACACCTTC. This sequence encodes CASSWGVGTRQNYGYTF.

This clonotype has only a few counts. This sequence joins TRBV7-2 and TRBJ1-1; D gene unclear. The germline V gene encodes CDR1 SGHTA and CDR2 FQGNSA. V lost 0 bases and J lost 4, with 9 bases in between. CDR3 size: 14 residues. The CDR3 bases are TGTGCCAGCAGCTTAGCTAGCTGGGGCACTGAAGCTTTCTTT. It is translated as CASSLASWGTEAFF.

The genes are TRBV29-1 and TRBJ1-2; 11 bases agree with TRBD1. CDR3 length: 17 residues. Trimming took 3 bases from V and 1 from J; bases not matched to a gene: 10. Germline V lookup: CDR1 SQVTM, CDR2 ANQGSEA. This CDR3 is CSVDRTGQGVFNYGYTF. CDR3 nucleotides: TGCAGCGTTGACCGCACGGGACAGGGGGTGTTTAACTATGGCTACACCTTC.

This clonotype was detected a few times. The V call is TRBV20-1, the J call TRBJ2-7; D ambiguous. Per germline, CDR1 DFQATT and CDR2 SNEGSKA (reference sequence). The CDR3 has 11 residues. The V and J ends lost 2 bases and 3 bases respectively, with 5 bases between them. The CDR3 DNA is TGCAGTGCTAGACCATGCTACGAGCAGTACGTC. This gives the protein CSARPCYEQYV.

This clonotype was observed at least ten times. The chain is built from TRBV10-3 and TRBJ2-5, with a possible D match to TRBD2 (6 bases). The CDR3 spans 14 residues. The V gene lost 6 bases and the J gene lost 5 bases, with 16 bases spanning the gap. The germline gives CDR1 ENHRY, CDR2 SYGVKD. CDR3 sequence (DNA): TGTGCCATCAGCCGTGGGGGACTGGGGGAGACCCAGTACTTC. It specifies CAISRGGLGETQYF.

The chain carries TRBV10-3 and TRBJ1-5; no clear D gene. This CDR3 is built from 13 residues. Trimming took off 5 bases at V and 3 bases at J, with 8 bases between the two ends. CDR1 is ENHRY, CDR2 SYGVKD, per germline. The CDR3 nucleotides are TGTGCCATCAGTTATGGTACCAATCAGCCCCAGCATTTT. Amino acids: CAISYGTNQPQHF.

V and J are TRBV5-6 and TRBJ1-4; D is unresolved. The V and J ends lost 4 bases and 5 bases respectively, with 12 bases between them. The germline CDR1 and CDR2 sequences are SGHDT and YYEEEE. The CDR3 loop spans 14 amino acids. CDR3 protein: CASSQRTVNEKLFF. DNA for the CDR3: TGTGCCAGCAGCCAACGGACGGTGAATGAAAAACTGTTTTTT.

This clonotype has a single count. The DNA for the CDR3 is TGTGCCAGCACCCTTGGGACAGGGAGGGCCAAAAACATTCAGTACTTC. Translated: CASTLGTGRAKNIQYF. This chain joins TRBV6-1 and TRBJ2-4, with 9 bases aligning to TRBD1. J was trimmed by 1 base and V by 7 bases; bases with no gene match: 8. This CDR3 has 16 amino acids. CDR1 is MNHNS, CDR2 SASEGT, per germline.